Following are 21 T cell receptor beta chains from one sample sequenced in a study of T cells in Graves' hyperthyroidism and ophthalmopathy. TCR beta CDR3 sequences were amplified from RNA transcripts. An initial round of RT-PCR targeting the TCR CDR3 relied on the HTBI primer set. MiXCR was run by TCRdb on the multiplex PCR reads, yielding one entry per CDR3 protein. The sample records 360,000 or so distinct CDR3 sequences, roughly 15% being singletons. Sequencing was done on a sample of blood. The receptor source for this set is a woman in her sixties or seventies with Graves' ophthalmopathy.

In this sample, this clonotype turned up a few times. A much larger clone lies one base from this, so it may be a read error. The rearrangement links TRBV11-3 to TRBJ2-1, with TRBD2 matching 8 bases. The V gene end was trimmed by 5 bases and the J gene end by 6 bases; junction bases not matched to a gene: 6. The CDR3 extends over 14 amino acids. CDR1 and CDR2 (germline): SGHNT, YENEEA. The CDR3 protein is CASSVGLGGNEQFF. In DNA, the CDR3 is TGTGCCAGCAGCGTGGGACTAGGAGGCAATGAGCAGTTCTTC. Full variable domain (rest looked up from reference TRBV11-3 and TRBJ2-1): EAGVVQSPRYKIIEKKQPVAFWCNPISGHNTLYWYLQNLGQGPELLIRYENEEAVDDSQLPKDRFSAERLKGVDSTLKIQPAELGDSAVYLCASSVGLGGNEQFFGPGTRLTVL.

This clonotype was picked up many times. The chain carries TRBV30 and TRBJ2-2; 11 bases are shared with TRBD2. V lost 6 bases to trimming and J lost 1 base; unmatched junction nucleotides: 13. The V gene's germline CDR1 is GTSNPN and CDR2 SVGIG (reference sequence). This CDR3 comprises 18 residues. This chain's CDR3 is CACMTSGTNLGNTGELFF. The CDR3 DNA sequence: TGTGCCTGTATGACTAGCGGGACCAACCTCGGGAACACCGGGGAGCTGTTTTTT.

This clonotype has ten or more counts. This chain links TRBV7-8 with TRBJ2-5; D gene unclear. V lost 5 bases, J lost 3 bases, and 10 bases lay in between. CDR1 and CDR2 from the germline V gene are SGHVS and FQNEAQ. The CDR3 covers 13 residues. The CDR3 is CASSLGFKETQYF. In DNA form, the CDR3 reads TGTGCCAGCAGCCTGGGTTTTAAAGAGACCCAGTACTTC.

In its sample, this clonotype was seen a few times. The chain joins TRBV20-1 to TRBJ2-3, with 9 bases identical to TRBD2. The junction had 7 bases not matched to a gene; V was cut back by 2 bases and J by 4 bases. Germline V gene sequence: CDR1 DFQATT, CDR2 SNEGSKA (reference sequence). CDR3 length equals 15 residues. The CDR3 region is CSARRLAATSDTQYF. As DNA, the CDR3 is TGCAGTGCTAGAAGACTAGCGGCAACCTCAGATACGCAGTATTTT.

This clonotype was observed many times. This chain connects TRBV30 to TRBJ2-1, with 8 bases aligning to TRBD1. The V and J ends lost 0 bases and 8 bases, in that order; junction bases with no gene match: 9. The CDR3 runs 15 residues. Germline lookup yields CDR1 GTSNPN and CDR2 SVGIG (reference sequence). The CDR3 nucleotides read TGTGCCTGGAGTGTACCCCCGAACAGGGGGGATGAGCAGTTCTTC. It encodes CAWSVPPNRGDEQFF. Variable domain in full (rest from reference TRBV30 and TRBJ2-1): SQTIHQWPATLVQPVGSPLSLECTVEGTSNPNLYWYRQAAGRGLQLLFYSVGIGQISSEVPQNLSASRPQDRQFILSSKKLLLSDSGFYLCAWSVPPNRGDEQFFGPGTRLTVL.

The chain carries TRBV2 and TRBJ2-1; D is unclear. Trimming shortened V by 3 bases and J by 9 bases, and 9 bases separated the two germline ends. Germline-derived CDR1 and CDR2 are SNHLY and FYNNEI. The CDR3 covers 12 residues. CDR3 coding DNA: TGTGCCAGCAGTGAGGAAGTGGTTGAGCAGTTCTTC. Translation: CASSEEVVEQFF.

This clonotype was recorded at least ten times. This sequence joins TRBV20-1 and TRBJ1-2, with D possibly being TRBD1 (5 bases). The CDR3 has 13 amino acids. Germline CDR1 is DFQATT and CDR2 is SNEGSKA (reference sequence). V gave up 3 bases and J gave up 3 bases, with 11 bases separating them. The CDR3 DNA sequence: TGCAGTGCTAGGGGGCAGGGAGACTATGGCTACACCTTC. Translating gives CSARGQGDYGYTF.

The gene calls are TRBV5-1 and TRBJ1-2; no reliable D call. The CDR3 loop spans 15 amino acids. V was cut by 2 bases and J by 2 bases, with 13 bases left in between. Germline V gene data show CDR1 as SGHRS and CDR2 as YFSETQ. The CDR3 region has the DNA TGCGCCAGCAGCTTTAGCCTTCAGCCAAACTATGGCTACACCTTC. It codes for CASSFSLQPNYGYTF.

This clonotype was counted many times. CDR3 sequence (DNA): TGTGCCAGCAGCTCGACAGGGGGGCTAGGGACCCAGTACTTC. Its protein is CASSSTGGLGTQYF. The V and J genes are TRBV12-3 or TRBV12-4 and TRBJ2-5; 9 bases map to TRBD1. The ends lost 6 bases at V and 7 bases at J; junction bases unmatched: 9. The CDR3 runs 14 residues.

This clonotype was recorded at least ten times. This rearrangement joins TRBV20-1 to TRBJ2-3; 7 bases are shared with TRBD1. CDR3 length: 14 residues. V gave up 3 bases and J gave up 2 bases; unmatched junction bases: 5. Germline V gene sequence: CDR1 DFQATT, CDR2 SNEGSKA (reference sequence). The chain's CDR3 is CSARGQTTTDTQYF. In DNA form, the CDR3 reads TGCAGTGCTAGGGGACAGACCACCACAGATACGCAGTATTTT.

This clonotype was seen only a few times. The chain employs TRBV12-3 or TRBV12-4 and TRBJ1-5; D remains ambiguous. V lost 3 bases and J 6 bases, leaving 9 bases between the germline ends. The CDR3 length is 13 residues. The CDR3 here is CASSFRRLQPQHF. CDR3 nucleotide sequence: TGTGCCAGCAGTTTCAGGAGGCTTCAGCCCCAGCATTTT.

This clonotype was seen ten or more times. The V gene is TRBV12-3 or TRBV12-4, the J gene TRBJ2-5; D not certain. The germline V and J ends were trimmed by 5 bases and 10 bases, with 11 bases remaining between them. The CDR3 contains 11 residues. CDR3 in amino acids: CASSPRLLQYF. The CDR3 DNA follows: TGTGCCAGCAGTCCCAGATTACTCCAGTACTTC.

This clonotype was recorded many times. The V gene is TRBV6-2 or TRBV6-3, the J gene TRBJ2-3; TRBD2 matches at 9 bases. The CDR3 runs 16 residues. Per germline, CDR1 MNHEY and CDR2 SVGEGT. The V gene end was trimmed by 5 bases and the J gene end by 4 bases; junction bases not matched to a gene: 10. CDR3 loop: CASSPLLAGVADTQYF. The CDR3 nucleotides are TGTGCCAGCAGTCCCCTGTTAGCGGGAGTGGCAGATACGCAGTATTTT.

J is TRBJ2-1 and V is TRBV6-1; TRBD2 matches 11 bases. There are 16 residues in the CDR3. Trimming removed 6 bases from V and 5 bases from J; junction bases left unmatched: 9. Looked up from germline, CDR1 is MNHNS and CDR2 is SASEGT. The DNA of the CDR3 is TGTGCCAGCAGGTCACTAGCGGGAGATAGGAACAATGAGCAGTTCTTC. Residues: CASRSLAGDRNNEQFF.

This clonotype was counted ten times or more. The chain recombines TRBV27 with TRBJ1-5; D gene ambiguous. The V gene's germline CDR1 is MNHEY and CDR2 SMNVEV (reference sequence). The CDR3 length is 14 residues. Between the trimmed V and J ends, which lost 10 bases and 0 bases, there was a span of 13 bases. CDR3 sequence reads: CATRAGVSNQPQHF. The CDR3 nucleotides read TGTGCCACCCGGGCCGGGGTTAGCAATCAGCCCCAGCATTTT.

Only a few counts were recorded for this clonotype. CDR3 protein: CASTPWEGQDTQYF. Here the CDR3 DNA reads TGTGCCAGCACCCCGTGGGAAGGGCAAGATACGCAGTATTTT. The rearrangement joins TRBV9 to TRBJ2-3; D is ambiguous. Germline V gene data show CDR1 as SGDLS and CDR2 as YYNGEE. The V gene lost 6 bases and the J gene lost 5 bases, with 16 bases spanning the gap. CDR3 length: 14 amino acids.

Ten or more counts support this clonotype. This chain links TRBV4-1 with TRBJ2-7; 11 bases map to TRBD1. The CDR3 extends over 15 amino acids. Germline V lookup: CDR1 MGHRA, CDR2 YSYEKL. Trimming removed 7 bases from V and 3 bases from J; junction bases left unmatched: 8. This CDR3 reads CASTQEGTGGYEQYF. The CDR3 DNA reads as TGCGCCAGCACCCAGGAAGGGACAGGGGGCTACGAGCAGTACTTC.

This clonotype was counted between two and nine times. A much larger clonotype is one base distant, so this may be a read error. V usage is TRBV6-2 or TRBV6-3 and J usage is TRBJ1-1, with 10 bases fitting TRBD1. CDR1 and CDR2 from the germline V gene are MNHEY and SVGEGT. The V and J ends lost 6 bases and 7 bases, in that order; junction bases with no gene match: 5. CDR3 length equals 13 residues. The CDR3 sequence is CASRRQGANEAFF. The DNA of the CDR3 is TGTGCCAGCAGAAGACAGGGGGCGAATGAAGCTTTCTTT.

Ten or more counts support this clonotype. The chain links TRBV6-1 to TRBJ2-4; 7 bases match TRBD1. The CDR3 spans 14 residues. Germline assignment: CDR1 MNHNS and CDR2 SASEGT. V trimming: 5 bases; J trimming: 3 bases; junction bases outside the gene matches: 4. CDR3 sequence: CASSRDSNKNIQYF. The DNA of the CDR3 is TGTGCCAGCAGTCGGGACAGTAACAAAAACATTCAGTACTTC.

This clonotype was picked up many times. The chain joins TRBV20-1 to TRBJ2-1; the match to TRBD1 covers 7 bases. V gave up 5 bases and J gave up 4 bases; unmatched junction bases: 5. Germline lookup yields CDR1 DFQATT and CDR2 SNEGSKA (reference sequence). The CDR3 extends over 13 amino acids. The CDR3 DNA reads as TGCAGTGCTCGAACGACAGGGTACAATGAGCAGTTCTTC. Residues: CSARTTGYNEQFF.

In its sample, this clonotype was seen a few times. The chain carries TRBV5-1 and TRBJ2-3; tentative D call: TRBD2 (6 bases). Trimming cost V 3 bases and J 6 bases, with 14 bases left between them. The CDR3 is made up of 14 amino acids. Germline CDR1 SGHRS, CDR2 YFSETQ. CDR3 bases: TGCGCCAGCAGCTCGAAGACTGGAGGGGATACGCAGTATTTT. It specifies CASSSKTGGDTQYF.